The 12 T cell receptor beta chains below come from one sample, sequenced in a study of beta chain features in type 1 diabetes. Expressed TCRB transcripts were sequenced because the isolated RNA had all been reverse transcribed beforehand. Some clones are missing from TCRdb's copy, which holds only in-frame ones; the method was immunoSEQ multiplex PCR. The sample comprises under 200,000 clones, about a tenth of which are singletons, and more than 0.4% rests with the top ten. Overall study results and limits: Type 1 diabetes patients had moderately but significantly shorter TCRB CDR3s in all four CD4+ subsets.

No antigen has been assigned to these receptors. Sequencing input: central memory CD4+ T cells from blood. The receptors come from a man in his thirties or forties with type 1 diabetes.

The J gene is TRBJ2-3, the V gene TRBV5-1; the match to TRBD2 covers 8 bases. The CDR3 is made up of 16 amino acids. After removal of 3 bases from V and 1 base from J, the junction contained 7 bases not matched to a gene. Germline lookup yields CDR1 SGHRS and CDR2 YFSETQ. CDR3 sequence: CASSSFAGGGTDTQYF. The CDR3 DNA reads TGCGCCAGCAGCTCCTTTGCGGGAGGCGGCACAGATACGCAGTATTTT. Combining the CDR3 with reference TRBV5-1 and TRBJ2-3 gives the whole variable domain KAGVTQTPRYLIKTRGQQVTLSCSPISGHRSVSWYQQTPGQGLQFLFEYFSETQRNKGNFPGRFSGRQFSNSRSEMNVSTLELGDSALYLCASSSFAGGGTDTQYFGPGTRLTVL.

The rearrangement links TRBV11-2 to TRBJ1-2; 8 nucleotides align to TRBD1. The V gene end was trimmed by 2 bases and the J gene end by 6 bases; junction bases not matched to a gene: 8. Germline V CDR1 and CDR2: SGHAT, FQNNGV. This CDR3 has 15 residues. The CDR3, as DNA: TGTGCCAGCAGCTTACAAGGAGCAGGGGGCCATGGCTACACCTTC. Translation gives CASSLQGAGGHGYTF.

This clone was counted a few times. V usage is TRBV5-6 and J usage is TRBJ2-1, with TRBD2 as a possible D gene (6 bases). This CDR3 has 13 residues. V lost 4 bases and J 8 bases, leaving 13 bases between the germline ends. CDR1 is SGHDT, CDR2 YYEEEE, per germline. CDR3 nucleotides: TGTGCCAGCAGCGCCGGGAGAGCGTATGAGCAGTTCTTC. Protein: CASSAGRAYEQFF.

This sequence joins TRBV18 and TRBJ2-3, with D perhaps TRBD2 (5 bases). CDR1 and CDR2 (germline): KGHSH, LQKENI. CDR3 length: 15 residues. V was pared by 3 bases and J by 0 bases, with 10 bases between. The CDR3 DNA follows: TGTGCCAGCTCACCGGACTCAACAAGCACAGATACGCAGTATTTT. It specifies CASSPDSTSTDTQYF.

V is TRBV7-9 and J is TRBJ1-1; no clear D. CDR3 length equals 12 residues. Trimming took 7 bases from V and 5 from J, leaving 11 bases between them. Germline V gene lookup returns CDR1 SEHNR and CDR2 FQNEAQ (reference sequence). The chain's CDR3 is CASKRGDTEAFF. CDR3 coding DNA: TGTGCCAGCAAACGGGGAGATACTGAAGCTTTCTTT.

The chain has TRBV14 and TRBJ2-2; D is perhaps TRBD1 (6 bases). This CDR3 is 15 amino acids long. Germline CDR1 is SGHDN and CDR2 is FVKESK. V lost 2 bases and J lost 4, with 11 bases in between. CDR3 residues: CASSQRTAITGELFF. DNA for the CDR3: TGTGCCAGCAGCCAAAGGACAGCTATCACCGGGGAGCTGTTTTTT.

This clone has only a few counts. The V call is TRBV9, the J call TRBJ2-2, with D possibly matching TRBD1 (5 bases). The V end lost 1 base, the J end lost 1 base, and 8 bases lay between the germline ends. From germline, CDR1 is SGDLS and CDR2 YYNGEE. The CDR3 is 15 residues long. The CDR3 region has the DNA TGTGCCAGCAGCGTATCAGGGAAGAACACCGGGGAGCTGTTTTTT. It yields the protein CASSVSGKNTGELFF.

This sequence joins TRBV7-6 and TRBJ1-5; D gene unclear. The CDR3 is 13 residues long. The germline V gene encodes CDR1 SGHVS and CDR2 FNYEAQ. V lost 6 bases to trimming and J lost 5 bases, with 11 bases between them. For the CDR3, the DNA is TGTGCCAGCAGTCGAACGGTTGATCAGCCCCAGCATTTT. Its protein is CASSRTVDQPQHF.

This clone has a handful of counts. The rearrangement joins TRBV4-1 to TRBJ2-4; tentatively, D is TRBD2 (6 bases). Trimming took 4 bases from V and 7 from J, leaving 11 bases between them. Germline V gene data show CDR1 as MGHRA and CDR2 as YSYEKL. The CDR3 covers 13 residues. The CDR3 protein is CASSPTGGNIQYF. In DNA form, the CDR3 reads TGCGCCAGCAGCCCCACCGGGGGTAACATTCAGTACTTC.

This clone was seen at least ten times. This rearrangement joins TRBV6-1 to TRBJ1-1; D unclear. V was pared by 1 base and J by 5 bases, with 20 bases between. The CDR3 sequence is 17 residues long. The V gene's germline CDR1 is MNHNS and CDR2 SASEGT. In nucleotides, the CDR3 is TGTGCCAGCAGTGAAGGGCGGGAACGTCGCAAAACAACTGAAGCTTTCTTT. Residues: CASSEGRERRKTTEAFF.

This clone was counted between two and nine times. V gene TRBV5-1 combines with J gene TRBJ2-7, with 10 bases aligning to TRBD1. Germline V gene data show CDR1 as SGHRS and CDR2 as YFSETQ. CDR3 size: 16 residues. The junction had 9 bases not matched to a gene; V was cut back by 4 bases and J by 2 bases. The CDR3 reads CASSQDRGGLAYEQYF. CDR3 sequence (DNA): TGCGCCAGCAGCCAGGACAGGGGGGGTCTTGCCTACGAGCAGTACTTC.

The rearrangement uses TRBV11-3 and TRBJ2-1; 10 nucleotides match TRBD2. Germline CDR1 SGHNT, CDR2 YENEEA. The CDR3 length is 18 residues. Trimming cost V 1 base and J 0 bases; bases outside gene matches: 6. CDR3 residues: CASSLVKGLARSYNEQFF. The CDR3, as DNA: TGTGCCAGCAGCTTAGTCAAGGGACTAGCGCGCTCCTACAATGAGCAGTTCTTC.